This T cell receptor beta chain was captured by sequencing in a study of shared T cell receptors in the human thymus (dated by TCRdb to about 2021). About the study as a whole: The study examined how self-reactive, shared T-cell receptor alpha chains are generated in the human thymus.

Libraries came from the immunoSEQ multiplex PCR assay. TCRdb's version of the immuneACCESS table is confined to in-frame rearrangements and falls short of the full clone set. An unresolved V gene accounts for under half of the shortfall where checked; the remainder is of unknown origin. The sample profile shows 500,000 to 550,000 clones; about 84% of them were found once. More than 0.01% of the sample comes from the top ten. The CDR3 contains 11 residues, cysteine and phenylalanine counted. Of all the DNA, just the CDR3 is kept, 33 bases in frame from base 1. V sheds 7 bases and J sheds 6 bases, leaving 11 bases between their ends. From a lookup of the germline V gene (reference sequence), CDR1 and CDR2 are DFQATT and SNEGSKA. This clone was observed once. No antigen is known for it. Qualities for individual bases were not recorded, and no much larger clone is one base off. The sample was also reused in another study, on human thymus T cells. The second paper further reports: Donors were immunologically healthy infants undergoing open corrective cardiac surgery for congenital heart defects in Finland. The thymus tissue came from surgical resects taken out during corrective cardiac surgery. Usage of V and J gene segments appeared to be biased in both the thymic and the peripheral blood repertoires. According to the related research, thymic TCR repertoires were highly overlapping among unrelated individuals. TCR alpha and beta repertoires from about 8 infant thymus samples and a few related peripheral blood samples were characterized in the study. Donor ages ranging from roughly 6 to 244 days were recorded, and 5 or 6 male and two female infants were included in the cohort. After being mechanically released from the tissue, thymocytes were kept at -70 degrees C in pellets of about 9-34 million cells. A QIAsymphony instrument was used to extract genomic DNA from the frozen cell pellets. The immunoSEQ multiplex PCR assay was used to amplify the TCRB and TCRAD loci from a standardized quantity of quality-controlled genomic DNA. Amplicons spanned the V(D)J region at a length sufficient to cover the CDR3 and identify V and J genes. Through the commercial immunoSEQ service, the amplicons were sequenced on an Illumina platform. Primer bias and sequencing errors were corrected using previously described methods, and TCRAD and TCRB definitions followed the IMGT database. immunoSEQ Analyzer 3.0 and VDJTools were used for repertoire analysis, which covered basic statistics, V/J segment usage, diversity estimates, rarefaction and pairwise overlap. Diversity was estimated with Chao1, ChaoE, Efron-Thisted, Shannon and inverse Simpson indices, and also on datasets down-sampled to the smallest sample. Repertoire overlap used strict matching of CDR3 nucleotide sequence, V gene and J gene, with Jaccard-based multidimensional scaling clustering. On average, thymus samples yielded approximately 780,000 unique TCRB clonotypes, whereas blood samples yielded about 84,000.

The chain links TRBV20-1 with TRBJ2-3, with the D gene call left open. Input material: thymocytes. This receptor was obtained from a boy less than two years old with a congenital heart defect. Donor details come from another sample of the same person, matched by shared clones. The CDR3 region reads CSGQAGDTQYF. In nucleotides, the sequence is TGCAGTGGCCAGGCCGGTGATACGCAGTATTTT.